The following is a T cell receptor (beta chain) sequence with its context. In the source study's methods: Estimated nucleated cell counts came from reference gene primer amplification. Libraries were prepared by immunoSEQ multiplex PCR; TCRdb keeps only in-frame clonotypes and omits some of them. From that table come the V and J calls and clone size; the DNA was used to work out D and trimming. The sample includes over 130,000 clones, 82% seen only once; the top ten take roughly 4%. The data were taken from a study of blood T cell repertoires in COVID-19. Study in general: There were acute and convalescent COVID-19 samples, and they came from the United States, Italy and Spain.

The CDR3 totals 13 residues. Germline V lookup: CDR1 SGHRS, CDR2 YFSETQ. Trimming removed 0 bases from V and 6 bases from J, with 10 bases in between. The sequencing input was peripheral blood. The origin of this receptor is a woman older than 75 with acute or convalescent COVID-19. The chain is built from TRBV5-1 and TRBJ2-7; D remains ambiguous. CDR3 DNA: TGCGCCAGCAGCTTGGCCCTAGTCGGCGAGCAGTACTTC. Its translation is CASSLALVGEQYF. Full variable domain (rest looked up from reference TRBV5-1 and TRBJ2-7): KAGVTQTPRYLIKTRGQQVTLSCSPISGHRSVSWYQQTPGQGLQFLFEYFSETQRNKGNFPGRFSGRQFSNSRSEMNVSTLELGDSALYLCASSLALVGEQYFGPGTRLTVT.